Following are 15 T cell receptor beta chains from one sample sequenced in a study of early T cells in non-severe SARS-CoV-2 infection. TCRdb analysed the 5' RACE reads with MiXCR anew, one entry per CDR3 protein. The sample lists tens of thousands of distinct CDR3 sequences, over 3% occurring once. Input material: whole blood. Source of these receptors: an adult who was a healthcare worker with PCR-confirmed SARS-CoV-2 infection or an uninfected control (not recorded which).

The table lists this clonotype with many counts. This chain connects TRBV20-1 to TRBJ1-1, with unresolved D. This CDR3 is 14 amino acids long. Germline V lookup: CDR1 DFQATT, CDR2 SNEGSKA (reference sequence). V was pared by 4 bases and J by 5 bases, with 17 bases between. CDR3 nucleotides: TGCAGTGCTACGGATTCAAGAGGTCTAACTGAAGCTTTCTTT. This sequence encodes CSATDSRGLTEAFF.

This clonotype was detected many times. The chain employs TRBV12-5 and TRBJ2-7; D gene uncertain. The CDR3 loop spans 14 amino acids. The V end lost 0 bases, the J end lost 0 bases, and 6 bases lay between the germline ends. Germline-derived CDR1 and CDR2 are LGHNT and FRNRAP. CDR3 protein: CASGLVTSSYEQYF. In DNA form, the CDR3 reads TGTGCTAGTGGTTTGGTAACGAGCTCCTACGAGCAGTACTTC.

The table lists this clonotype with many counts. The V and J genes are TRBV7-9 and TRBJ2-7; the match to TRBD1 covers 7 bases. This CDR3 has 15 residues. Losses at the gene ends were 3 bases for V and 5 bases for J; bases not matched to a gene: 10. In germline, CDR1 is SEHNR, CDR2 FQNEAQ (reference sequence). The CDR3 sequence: CASSFTWDSANEQYF. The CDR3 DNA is TGTGCCAGCAGCTTCACGTGGGACAGCGCAAACGAGCAGTACTTC.

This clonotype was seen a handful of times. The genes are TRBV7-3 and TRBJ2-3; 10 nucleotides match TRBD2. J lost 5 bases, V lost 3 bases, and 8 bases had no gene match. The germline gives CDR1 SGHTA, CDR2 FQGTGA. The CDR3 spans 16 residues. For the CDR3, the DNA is TGTGCCAGCAGCTTTTCTAGCGGGAGCGTAGGAGATACGCAGTATTTT. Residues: CASSFSSGSVGDTQYF.

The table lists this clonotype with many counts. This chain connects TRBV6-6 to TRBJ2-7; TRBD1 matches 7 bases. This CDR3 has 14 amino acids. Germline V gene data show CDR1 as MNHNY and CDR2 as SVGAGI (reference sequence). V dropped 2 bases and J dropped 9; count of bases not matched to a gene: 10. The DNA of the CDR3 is TGTGCCAGCAGTTACGAAAACGACTACAGGGGGCAGTACTTC. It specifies CASSYENDYRGQYF.

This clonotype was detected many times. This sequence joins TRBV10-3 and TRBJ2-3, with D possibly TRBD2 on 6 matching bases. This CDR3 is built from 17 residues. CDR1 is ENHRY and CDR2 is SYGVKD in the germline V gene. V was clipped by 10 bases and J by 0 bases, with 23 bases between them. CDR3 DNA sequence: TGTGCCACACGATCCGATGACGGGAGAGTCAGCACAGATACGCAGTATTTT. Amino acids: CATRSDDGRVSTDTQYF.

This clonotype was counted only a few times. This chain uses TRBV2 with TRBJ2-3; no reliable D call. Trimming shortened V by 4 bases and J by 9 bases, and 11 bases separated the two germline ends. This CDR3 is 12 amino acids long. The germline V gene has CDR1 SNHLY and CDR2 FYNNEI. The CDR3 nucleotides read TGTGCCAGCAGTGTGCCAGATCAGACGCAGTATTTT. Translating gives CASSVPDQTQYF.

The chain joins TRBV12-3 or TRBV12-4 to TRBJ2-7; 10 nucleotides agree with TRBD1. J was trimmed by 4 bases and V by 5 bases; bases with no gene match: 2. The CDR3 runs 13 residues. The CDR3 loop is CASSRDRGYEQYF. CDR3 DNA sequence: TGTGCCAGCAGTCGGGACAGGGGATACGAGCAGTACTTC.

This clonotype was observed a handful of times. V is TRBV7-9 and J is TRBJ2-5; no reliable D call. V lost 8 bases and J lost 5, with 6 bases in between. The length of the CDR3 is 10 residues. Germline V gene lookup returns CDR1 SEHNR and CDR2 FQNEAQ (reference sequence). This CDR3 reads CASALETQYF. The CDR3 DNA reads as TGTGCCAGCGCCCTGGAGACCCAGTACTTC.

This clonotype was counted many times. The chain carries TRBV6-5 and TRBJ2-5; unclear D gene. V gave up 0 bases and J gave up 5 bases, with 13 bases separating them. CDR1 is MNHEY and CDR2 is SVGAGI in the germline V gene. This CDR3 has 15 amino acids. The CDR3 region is CASSYSMVLGETQYF. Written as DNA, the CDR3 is TGTGCCAGCAGTTACTCGATGGTCCTAGGGGAGACCCAGTACTTC.

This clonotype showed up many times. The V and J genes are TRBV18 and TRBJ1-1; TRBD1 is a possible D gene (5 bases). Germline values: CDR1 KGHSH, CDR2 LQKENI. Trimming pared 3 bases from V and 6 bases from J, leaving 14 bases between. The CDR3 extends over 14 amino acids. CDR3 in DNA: TGTGCCAGCTCACCCAATCCTCGGGGCGCTGAAGCTTTCTTT. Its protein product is CASSPNPRGAEAFF.

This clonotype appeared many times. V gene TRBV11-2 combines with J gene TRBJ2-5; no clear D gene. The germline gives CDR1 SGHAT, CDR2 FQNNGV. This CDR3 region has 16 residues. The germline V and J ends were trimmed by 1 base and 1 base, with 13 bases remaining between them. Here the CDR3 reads CASSLGPGIGQETQYF. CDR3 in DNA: TGTGCCAGCAGCTTAGGTCCGGGCATCGGCCAAGAGACCCAGTACTTC. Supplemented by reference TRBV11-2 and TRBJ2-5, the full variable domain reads EAGVAQSPRYKIIEKRQSVAFWCNPISGHATLYWYQQILGQGPKLLIQFQNNGVVDDSQLPKDRFSAERLKGVDSTLKIQPAKLEDSAVYLCASSLGPGIGQETQYFGPGTRLLVL.

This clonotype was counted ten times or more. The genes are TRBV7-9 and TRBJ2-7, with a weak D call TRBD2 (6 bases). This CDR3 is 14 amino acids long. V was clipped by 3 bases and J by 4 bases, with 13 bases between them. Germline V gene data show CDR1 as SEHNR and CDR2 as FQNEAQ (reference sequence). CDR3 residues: CASSLGGRSYEQYF. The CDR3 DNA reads TGTGCCAGCAGCTTGGGAGGCCGGTCTTACGAGCAGTACTTC. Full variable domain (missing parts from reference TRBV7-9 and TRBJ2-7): DTGVSQNPRHKITKRGQNVTFRCDPISEHNRLYWYRQTLGQGPEFLTYFQNEAQLEKSRLLSDRFSAERPKGSFSTLEIQRTEQGDSAMYLCASSLGGRSYEQYFGPGTRLTVT.

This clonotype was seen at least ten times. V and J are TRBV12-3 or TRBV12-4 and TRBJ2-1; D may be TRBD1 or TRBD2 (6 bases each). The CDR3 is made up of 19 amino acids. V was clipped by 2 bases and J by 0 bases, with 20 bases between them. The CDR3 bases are TGTGCCAGCAGTTTACTTCGCGCCCAGGGGCGGGGCTCCTACAATGAGCAGTTCTTC. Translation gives CASSLLRAQGRGSYNEQFF.

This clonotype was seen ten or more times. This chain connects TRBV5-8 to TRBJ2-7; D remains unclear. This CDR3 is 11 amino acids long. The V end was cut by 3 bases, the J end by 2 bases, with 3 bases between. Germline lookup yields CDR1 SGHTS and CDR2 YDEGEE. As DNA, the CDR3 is TGTGCCAGCAGCTCCGCCTACGAGCAGTACTTC. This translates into CASSSAYEQYF.